A selection of T cell receptor beta chains follows, all from one sample in a study of T cell responses to AZD1222 COVID-19 vaccine. Clones were read by immunoSEQ multiplex PCR, and TCRdb kept only the in-frame ones, dropping some. The sample lists about 120,000 clones, about 87% seen once, with 7.5% to 9.5% in the top ten. The specimen was peripheral blood, collected on day 0 of AZD1222 vaccination. Receptors were obtained from an adult in good health. The CDR3 runs from the conserved cysteine through the conserved F or W. The D gene is left open where the match is weak. Some rows have no size entry. The others give once, few or many, or a class for an expanded clone.

size,J,length,D,V,DNA,CDR3
-,TRBJ2-1,13,-,TRBV29-1,TGCAGTTACCGGGGGAATGGGGACAATGAGCAGTTCTTC,CSYRGNGDNEQFF
-,TRBJ2-1,16,-,TRBV9,TGTGCCAGCAGCCCCCTTGGGGGGAAGGTGTACAATGAGCAGTTCTTC,CASSPLGGKVYNEQFF
-,TRBJ2-4,15,TRBD2,TRBV27,TGTGCCAGCAGTTCGGGACTAGCGGGAGAGGACATTCAGTACTTC,CASSSGLAGEDIQYF
-,TRBJ1-1,15,-,TRBV28,TGTGCCAGCAGACCCGCCGAGGGGAGGAACACTGAAGCTTTCTTT,CASRPAEGRNTEAFF
-,TRBJ2-7,16,TRBD2,TRBV5-4,TGTGCCAGCAGCTTGGGTGGTAGCGGGTCCTCCTACGAGCAGTACTTC,CASSLGGSGSSYEQYF
-,TRBJ2-1,18,-,TRBV24-1,TGTGCCACCAGTGATTGGCCCATGGGGACACGGGTCCACAATGAGCAGTTCTTC,CATSDWPMGTRVHNEQFF
-,TRBJ2-7,13,TRBD1,TRBV7-6,TGTGCCAGCAGCTTGGACAGGGGCTACGAGCAGTACTTC,CASSLDRGYEQYF
-,TRBJ1-1,17,-,TRBV5-1,TGCGCCAGCAGCTTGGACCTCTCAGGGGCAAGGGGAACTGAAGCTTTCTTT,CASSLDLSGARGTEAFF
-,TRBJ1-4,15,-,TRBV7-9,TGTGCCAGCAGCCTATCTCACAGGGCCCCTGAAAAACTGTTTTTT,CASSLSHRAPEKLFF
once,TRBJ2-1,16,TRBD2,TRBV18,TGTGCCAGCTCCCCCCCTAGCGGGGGCTCCTACAATGAGCAGTTCTTC,CASSPPSGGSYNEQFF
-,TRBJ1-6,15,-,TRBV7-2,TGTGCCAGCAGCTTAGTTGGGGGCATTAATTCACCCCTCCACTTT,CASSLVGGINSPLHF
-,TRBJ1-1,14,-,TRBV6-5,TGTGCCAGCAATTTGGGGGCGGTGAACACTGAAGCTTTCTTT,CASNLGAVNTEAFF
-,TRBJ2-3,16,TRBD2,TRBV7-8,TGTGCCAGCAAACGTGCGGGGGACTCTCCGGGAGATACGCAGTATTTT,CASKRAGDSPGDTQYF
-,TRBJ1-2,15,TRBD1,TRBV24-1,TGTGCCACCAGTGATCCGATGACAGGGGATTTTGGCTACACCTTC,CATSDPMTGDFGYTF
-,TRBJ2-1,15,TRBD2,TRBV18,TGTGCCAGCTCACCACCTACTAGCGGGAGCAGTGAGCAGTTCTTC,CASSPPTSGSSEQFF
-,TRBJ1-5,13,-,TRBV3-1/TRBV3-2,TGTGCCAGCAGTCGACGACAGGATCAGCCCCAGCATTTT,CASSRRQDQPQHF
-,TRBJ1-2,10,-,TRBV5-1,TGCGCCAGCAAAACAGGTCACTACACCTTC,CASKTGHYTF
-,TRBJ1-5,13,-,TRBV9,TGTGCCAGCAGCGTAGGTCCTGGGCAGCCCCAGCATTTT,CASSVGPGQPQHF
-,TRBJ2-1,13,TRBD2,TRBV6-5,TGTGCCAGCGGGACTAGCGGGAGGGGTGAGCAGTTCTTC,CASGTSGRGEQFF
-,TRBJ1-2,15,TRBD1,TRBV3-1/TRBV3-2,TGTGCCAGCAGCCCGAGGGGGCCCTCGTACTATGGCTACACCTTC,CASSPRGPSYYGYTF
-,TRBJ2-1,10,-,TRBV9,TGTGCCAGCGGGCTCAGGGAGCAGTTCTTC,CASGLREQFF
-,TRBJ1-2,16,-,TRBV4-2,TGTGCCAGCAGCCAAGACCATCCACAGAGCTCTAAGGGCTACACCTTC,CASSQDHPQSSKGYTF
-,TRBJ2-7,14,-,TRBV4-2,TGTGCCAGCAGCCAAGAGTTGGGAACCTACGAGCAGTACTTC,CASSQELGTYEQYF
-,TRBJ2-3,12,-,TRBV28,TGTGCCAGCAGTATACCTACAGATACGCAGTATTTT,CASSIPTDTQYF
-,TRBJ2-3,14,TRBD2,TRBV4-2,TGTGCCAGCAGCGTTGCGGGGGGTGCAGATACGCAGTATTTT,CASSVAGGADTQYF
-,TRBJ1-2,13,-,TRBV18,TGTGCCAGCTCACCACGGGCGGACGGGGGCTACACCTTC,CASSPRADGGYTF
few,TRBJ2-7,14,TRBD1,TRBV6-5,TGTGCCAGCAATTCAGGGGGCCGGCTCTACGAGCAGTACTTC,CASNSGGRLYEQYF
-,TRBJ2-1,16,TRBD1,TRBV7-3,TGTGCCAGCAGCCGCACCCGGGACAGGGGCGTCAATGAGCAGTTCTTC,CASSRTRDRGVNEQFF
-,TRBJ2-7,15,TRBD2,TRBV5-4,TGTGCCAGCAGCCGTCCTATGCTAGCGGGACCCGAGCAGTACTTC,CASSRPMLAGPEQYF